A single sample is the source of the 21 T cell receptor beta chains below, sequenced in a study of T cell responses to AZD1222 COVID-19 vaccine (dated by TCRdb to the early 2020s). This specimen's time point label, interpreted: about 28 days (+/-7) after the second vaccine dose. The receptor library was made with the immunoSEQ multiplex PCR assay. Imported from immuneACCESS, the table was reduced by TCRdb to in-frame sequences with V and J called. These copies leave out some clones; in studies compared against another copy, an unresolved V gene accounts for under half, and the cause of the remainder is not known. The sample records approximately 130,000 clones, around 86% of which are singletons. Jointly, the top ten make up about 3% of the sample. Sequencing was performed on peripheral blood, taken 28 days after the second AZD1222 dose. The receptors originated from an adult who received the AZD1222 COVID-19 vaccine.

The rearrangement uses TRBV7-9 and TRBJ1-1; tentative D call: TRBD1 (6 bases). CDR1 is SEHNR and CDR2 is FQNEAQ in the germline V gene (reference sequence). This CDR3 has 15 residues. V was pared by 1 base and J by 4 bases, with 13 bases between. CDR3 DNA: TGTGCCAGCAGCTTAGGAGACCTAGGGGGCACTGAAGCTTTCTTT. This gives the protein CASSLGDLGGTEAFF.

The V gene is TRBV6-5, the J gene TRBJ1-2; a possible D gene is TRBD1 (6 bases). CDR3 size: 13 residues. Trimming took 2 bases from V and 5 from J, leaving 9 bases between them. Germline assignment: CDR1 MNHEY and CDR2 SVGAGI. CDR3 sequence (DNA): TGTGCCAGCAGTTACCGCGGACAGTATGGCTACACCTTC. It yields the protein CASSYRGQYGYTF.

CDR3 bases: TGTGCCTGGAGTGCACAGGGGGGAGAGACCCAGTACTTC. As protein: CAWSAQGGETQYF. The chain links TRBV30 to TRBJ2-5; 8 nucleotides match TRBD1. The CDR3 covers 13 residues. The junction had 2 bases not matched to a gene; V was cut back by 1 base and J by 4 bases. Germline V lookup: CDR1 GTSNPN, CDR2 SVGIG (reference sequence).

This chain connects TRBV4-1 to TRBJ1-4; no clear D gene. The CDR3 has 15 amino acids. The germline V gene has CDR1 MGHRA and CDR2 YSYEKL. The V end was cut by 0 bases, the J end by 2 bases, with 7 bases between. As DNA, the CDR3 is TGCGCCAGCAGCCAAGAGGAGAGGACTAATGAAAAACTGTTTTTT. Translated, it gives CASSQEERTNEKLFF.

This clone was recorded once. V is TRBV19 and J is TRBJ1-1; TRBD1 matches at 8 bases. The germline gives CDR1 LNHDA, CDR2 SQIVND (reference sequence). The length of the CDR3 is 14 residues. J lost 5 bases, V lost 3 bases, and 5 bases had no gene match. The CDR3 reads CASSIPGGRTEAFF. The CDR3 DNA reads TGTGCCAGTAGTATCCCAGGGGGCCGGACTGAAGCTTTCTTT.

The CDR3 sequence: CASSLTGPSTETEAFF. The CDR3 DNA sequence: TGTGCCAGCAGCTTAACCGGGCCCTCCACTGAAACTGAAGCTTTCTTT. The rearrangement uses TRBV7-8 and TRBJ1-1; D unresolved. Germline V gives CDR1 SGHVS, CDR2 FQNEAQ. The CDR3 spans 16 residues. The V end lost 2 bases, the J end lost 5 bases, and 18 bases lay between the germline ends.

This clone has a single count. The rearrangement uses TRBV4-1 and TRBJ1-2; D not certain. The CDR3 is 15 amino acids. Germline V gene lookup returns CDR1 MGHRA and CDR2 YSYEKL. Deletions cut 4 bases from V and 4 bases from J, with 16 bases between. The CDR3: CASSPASGFTYGYTF. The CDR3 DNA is TGCGCCAGCAGCCCTGCCTCGGGTTTCACCTATGGCTACACCTTC.

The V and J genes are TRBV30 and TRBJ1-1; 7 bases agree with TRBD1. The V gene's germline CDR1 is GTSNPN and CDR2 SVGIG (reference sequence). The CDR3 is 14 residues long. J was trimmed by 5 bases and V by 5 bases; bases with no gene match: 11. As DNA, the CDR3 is TGTGCCTGGGGTAGACAGGGTCTATGGACTGAAGCTTTCTTT. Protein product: CAWGRQGLWTEAFF.

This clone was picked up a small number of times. The CDR3 DNA is TGTGCCAGCAGCTTGGGACAGGGGCGCACAGATACGCAGTATTTT. This translates into CASSLGQGRTDTQYF. The rearrangement joins TRBV7-8 to TRBJ2-3; 10 nucleotides agree with TRBD1. CDR1 SGHVS and CDR2 FQNEAQ come from the germline V gene. V was clipped by 3 bases and J by 1 base; unmatched bases: 1. This CDR3 is built from 15 residues.

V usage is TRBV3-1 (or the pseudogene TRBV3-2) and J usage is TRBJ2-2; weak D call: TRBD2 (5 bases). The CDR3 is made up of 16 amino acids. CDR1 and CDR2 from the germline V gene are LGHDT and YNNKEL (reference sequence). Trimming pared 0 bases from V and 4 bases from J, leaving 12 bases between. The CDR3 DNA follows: TGTGCCAGCAGCCAAGATCCGGGGAAGGGCACCGGGGAGCTGTTTTTT. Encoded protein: CASSQDPGKGTGELFF.

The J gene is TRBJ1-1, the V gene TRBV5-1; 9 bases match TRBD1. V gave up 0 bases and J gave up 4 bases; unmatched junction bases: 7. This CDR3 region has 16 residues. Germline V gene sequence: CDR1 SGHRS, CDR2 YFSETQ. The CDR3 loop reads CASSLGTGQGGTEAFF. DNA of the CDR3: TGCGCCAGCAGCTTGGGAACGGGACAGGGTGGCACTGAAGCTTTCTTT.

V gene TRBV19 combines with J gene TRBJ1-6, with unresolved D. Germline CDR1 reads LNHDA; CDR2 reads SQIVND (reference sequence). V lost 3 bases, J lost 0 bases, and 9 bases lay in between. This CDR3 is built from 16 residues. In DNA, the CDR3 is TGTGCCAGTAGTATTTGGGCGAGCTCCTATAATTCACCCCTCCACTTT. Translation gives CASSIWASSYNSPLHF.

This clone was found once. The CDR3 protein is CASSPRGSASGGNTQYF. The CDR3 DNA reads TGTGCCAGCAGCCCGAGAGGGTCGGCTAGCGGGGGGAATACGCAGTATTTT. The chain combines TRBV7-2 with TRBJ2-3, with 11 nucleotides matching TRBD2. The germline V gene has CDR1 SGHTA and CDR2 FQGNSA. V was clipped by 5 bases and J by 7 bases; unmatched bases: 14. This CDR3 spans 17 amino acids. Supplemented by reference TRBV7-2 and TRBJ2-3, the full variable domain reads GAGVSQSPSNKVTEKGKDVELRCDPISGHTALYWYRQSLGQGLEFLIYFQGNSAPDKSGLPSDRFSAERTGGSVSTLTIQRTQQEDSAVYLCASSPRGSASGGNTQYFGPGTRLTVL.

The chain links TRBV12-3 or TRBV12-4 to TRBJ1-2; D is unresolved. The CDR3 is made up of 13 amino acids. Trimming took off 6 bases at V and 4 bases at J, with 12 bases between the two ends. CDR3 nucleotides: TGTGCCAGCAGATCCCGGACGGGCTATGGCTACACCTTC. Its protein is CASRSRTGYGYTF.

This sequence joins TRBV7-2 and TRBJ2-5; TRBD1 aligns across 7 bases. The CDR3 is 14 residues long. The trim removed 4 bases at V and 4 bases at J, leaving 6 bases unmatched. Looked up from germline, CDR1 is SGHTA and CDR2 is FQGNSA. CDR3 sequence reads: CASSSQRQGETQYF. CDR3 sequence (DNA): TGTGCCAGCAGCTCCCAACGACAGGGAGAGACCCAGTACTTC.

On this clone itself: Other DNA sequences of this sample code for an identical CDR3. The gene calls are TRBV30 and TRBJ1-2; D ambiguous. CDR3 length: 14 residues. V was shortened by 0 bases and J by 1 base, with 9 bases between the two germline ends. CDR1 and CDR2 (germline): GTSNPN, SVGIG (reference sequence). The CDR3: CAWSVGRYNYGYTF. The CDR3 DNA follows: TGTGCCTGGAGTGTTGGCAGGTATAACTATGGCTACACCTTC.

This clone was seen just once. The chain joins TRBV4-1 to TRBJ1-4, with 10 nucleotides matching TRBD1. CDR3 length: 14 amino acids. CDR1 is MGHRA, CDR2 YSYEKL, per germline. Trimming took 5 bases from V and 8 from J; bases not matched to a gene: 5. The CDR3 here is CASSTRQGAEKLFF. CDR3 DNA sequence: TGCGCCAGCAGCACTCGACAGGGGGCGGAAAAACTGTTTTTT.

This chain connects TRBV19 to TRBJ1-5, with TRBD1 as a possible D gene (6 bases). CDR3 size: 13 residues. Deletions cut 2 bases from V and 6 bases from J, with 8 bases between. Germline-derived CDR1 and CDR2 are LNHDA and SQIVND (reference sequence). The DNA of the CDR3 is TGTGCCAGTAGTATACTCAGGGGTCAGCCCCAGCATTTT. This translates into CASSILRGQPQHF. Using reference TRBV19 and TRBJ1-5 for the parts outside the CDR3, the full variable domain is DGGITQSPKYLFRKEGQNVTLSCEQNLNHDAMYWYRQDPGQGLRLIYYSQIVNDFQKGDIAEGYSVSREKKESFPLTVTSAQKNPTAFYLCASSILRGQPQHFGDGTRLSIL.

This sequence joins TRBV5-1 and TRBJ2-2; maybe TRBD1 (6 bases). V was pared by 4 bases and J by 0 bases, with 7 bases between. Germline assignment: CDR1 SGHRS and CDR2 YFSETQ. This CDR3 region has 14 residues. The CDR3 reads CASSGTTNTGELFF. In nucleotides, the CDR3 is TGCGCCAGCAGCGGGACAACGAACACCGGGGAGCTGTTTTTT.

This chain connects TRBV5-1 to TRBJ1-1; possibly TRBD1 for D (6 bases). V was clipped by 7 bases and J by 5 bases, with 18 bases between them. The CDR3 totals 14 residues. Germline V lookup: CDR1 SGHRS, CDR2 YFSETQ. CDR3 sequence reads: CASGQSPPGTEAFF. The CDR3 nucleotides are TGCGCCAGCGGACAGAGTCCTCCGGGAACTGAAGCTTTCTTT. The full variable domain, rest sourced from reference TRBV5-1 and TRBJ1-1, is KAGVTQTPRYLIKTRGQQVTLSCSPISGHRSVSWYQQTPGQGLQFLFEYFSETQRNKGNFPGRFSGRQFSNSRSEMNVSTLELGDSALYLCASGQSPPGTEAFFGQGTRLTVV.

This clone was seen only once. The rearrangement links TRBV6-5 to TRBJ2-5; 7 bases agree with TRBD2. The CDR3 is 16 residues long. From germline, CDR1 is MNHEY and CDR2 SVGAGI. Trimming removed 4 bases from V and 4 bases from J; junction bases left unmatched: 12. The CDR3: CASSSPLREVVETQYF. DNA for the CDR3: TGTGCCAGCAGTTCCCCCCTCCGGGAGGTAGTAGAGACCCAGTACTTC.